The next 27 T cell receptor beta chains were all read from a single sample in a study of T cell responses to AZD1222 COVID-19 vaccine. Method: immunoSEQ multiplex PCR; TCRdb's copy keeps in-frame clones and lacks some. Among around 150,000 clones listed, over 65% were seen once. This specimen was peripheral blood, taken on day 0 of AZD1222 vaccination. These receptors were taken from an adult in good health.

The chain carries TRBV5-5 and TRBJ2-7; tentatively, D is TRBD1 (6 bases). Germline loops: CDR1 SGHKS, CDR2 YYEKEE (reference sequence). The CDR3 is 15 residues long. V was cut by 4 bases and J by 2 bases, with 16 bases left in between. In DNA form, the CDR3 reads TGTGCCAGCAGCCCGTCGGACAGTTGGGCCTACGAGCAGTACTTC. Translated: CASSPSDSWAYEQYF.

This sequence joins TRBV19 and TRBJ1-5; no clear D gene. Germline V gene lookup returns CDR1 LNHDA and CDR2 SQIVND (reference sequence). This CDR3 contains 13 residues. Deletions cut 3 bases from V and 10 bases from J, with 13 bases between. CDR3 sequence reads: CASSIDLWRPQHF. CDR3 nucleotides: TGTGCCAGTAGTATTGACCTCTGGAGACCCCAGCATTTT.

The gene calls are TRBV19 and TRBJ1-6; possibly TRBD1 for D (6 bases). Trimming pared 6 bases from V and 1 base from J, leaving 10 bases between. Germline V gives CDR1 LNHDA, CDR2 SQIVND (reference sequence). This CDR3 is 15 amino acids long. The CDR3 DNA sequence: TGTGCCAGTAGACGGCAGGGGTCCTATAATTCACCCCTCCACTTT. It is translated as CASRRQGSYNSPLHF. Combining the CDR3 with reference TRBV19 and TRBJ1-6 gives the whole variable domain DGGITQSPKYLFRKEGQNVTLSCEQNLNHDAMYWYRQDPGQGLRLIYYSQIVNDFQKGDIAEGYSVSREKKESFPLTVTSAQKNPTAFYLCASRRQGSYNSPLHFGNGTRLTVT.

CDR3 in amino acids: CATQEVGKSGANVLTF. The CDR3 nucleotides read TGCGCCACCCAGGAGGTGGGTAAGTCTGGGGCCAACGTCCTGACTTTC. This chain joins TRBV5-1 and TRBJ2-6; D possibly corresponds to TRBD2 (5 bases). Trimming cost V 9 bases and J 1 base, with 17 bases left between them. The germline V gene has CDR1 SGHRS and CDR2 YFSETQ. The CDR3 contains 16 residues.

In DNA, the CDR3 is TGTGCCAGCAGCTCCCAGGTATCAACCGGGGAGCTGTTTTTT. It codes for CASSSQVSTGELFF. This rearrangement joins TRBV6-5 to TRBJ2-2; the D is unclear. This CDR3 comprises 14 residues. Trimming removed 6 bases from V and 5 bases from J, with 13 bases in between. Germline lookup yields CDR1 MNHEY and CDR2 SVGAGI.

CDR3 sequence reads: CASSQVASTDTQYF. The CDR3 DNA reads TGCGCCAGCAGCCAAGTAGCCAGCACAGATACGCAGTATTTT. The chain links TRBV4-1 to TRBJ2-3, with D hard to call. Germline-derived CDR1 and CDR2 are MGHRA and YSYEKL. The CDR3 covers 14 residues. Trimming removed 1 base at V and 0 bases at J, with 5 bases between.

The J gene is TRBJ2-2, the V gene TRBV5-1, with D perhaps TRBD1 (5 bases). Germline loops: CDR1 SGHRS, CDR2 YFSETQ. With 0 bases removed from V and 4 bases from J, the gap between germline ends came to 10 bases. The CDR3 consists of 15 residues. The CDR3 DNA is TGCGCCAGCAGCTTGGCCGTGACAGTCACCGGGGAGCTGTTTTTT. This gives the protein CASSLAVTVTGELFF. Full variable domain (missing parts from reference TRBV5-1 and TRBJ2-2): KAGVTQTPRYLIKTRGQQVTLSCSPISGHRSVSWYQQTPGQGLQFLFEYFSETQRNKGNFPGRFSGRQFSNSRSEMNVSTLELGDSALYLCASSLAVTVTGELFFGEGSRLTVL.

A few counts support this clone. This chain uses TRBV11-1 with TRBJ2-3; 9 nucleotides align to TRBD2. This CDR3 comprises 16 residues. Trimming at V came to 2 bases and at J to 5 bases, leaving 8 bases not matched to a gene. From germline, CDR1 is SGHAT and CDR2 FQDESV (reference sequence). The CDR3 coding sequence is TGTGCCAGCAGCTTAAGGCGGGGGGGCCTGGGAGATACGCAGTATTTT. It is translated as CASSLRRGGLGDTQYF.

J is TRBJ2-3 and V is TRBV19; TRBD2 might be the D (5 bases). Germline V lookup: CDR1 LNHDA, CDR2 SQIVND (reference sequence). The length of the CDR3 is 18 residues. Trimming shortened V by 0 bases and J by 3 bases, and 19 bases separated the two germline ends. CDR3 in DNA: TGTGCCAGTAGTATAGAGGAGGAAGGTCGAGAAGAGACAGATACGCAGTATTTT. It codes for CASSIEEEGREETDTQYF.

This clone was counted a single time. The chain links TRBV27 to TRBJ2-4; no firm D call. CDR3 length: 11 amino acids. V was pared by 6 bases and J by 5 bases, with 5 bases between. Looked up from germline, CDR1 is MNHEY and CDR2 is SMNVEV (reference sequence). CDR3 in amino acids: CASRSQNIQYF. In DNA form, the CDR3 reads TGTGCCAGCAGGTCTCAAAACATTCAGTACTTC.

The CDR3 loop is CASSLEGNGYGYTF. The DNA of the CDR3 is TGCGCCAGCAGCTTGGAGGGGAACGGCTATGGCTACACCTTC. V usage is TRBV5-1 and J usage is TRBJ1-2; weak D call: TRBD1 (5 bases). The CDR3 runs to 14 residues. Per germline, CDR1 SGHRS and CDR2 YFSETQ. With 0 bases removed from V and 4 bases from J, the gap between germline ends came to 10 bases.

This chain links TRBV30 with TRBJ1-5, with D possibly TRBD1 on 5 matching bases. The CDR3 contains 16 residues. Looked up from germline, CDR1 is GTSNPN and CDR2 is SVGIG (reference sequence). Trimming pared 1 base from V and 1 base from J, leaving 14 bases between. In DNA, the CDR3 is TGTGCCTGGAGTGGGGAGGCAGGGACGAGCAATCAGCCCCAGCATTTT. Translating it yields CAWSGEAGTSNQPQHF.

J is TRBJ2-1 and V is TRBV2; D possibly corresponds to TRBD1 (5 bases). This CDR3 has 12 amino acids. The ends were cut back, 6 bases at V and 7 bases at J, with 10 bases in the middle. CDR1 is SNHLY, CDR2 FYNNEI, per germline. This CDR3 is CASRTAGNEQFF. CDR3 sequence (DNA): TGTGCCAGCAGGACAGCCGGAAATGAGCAGTTCTTC.

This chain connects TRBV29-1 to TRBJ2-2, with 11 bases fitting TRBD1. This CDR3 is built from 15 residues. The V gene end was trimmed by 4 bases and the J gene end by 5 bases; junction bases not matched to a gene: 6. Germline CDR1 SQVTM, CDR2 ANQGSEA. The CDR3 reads CSVGIGTGGTGELFF. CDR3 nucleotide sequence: TGCAGCGTTGGAATTGGGACAGGGGGTACCGGGGAGCTGTTTTTT.

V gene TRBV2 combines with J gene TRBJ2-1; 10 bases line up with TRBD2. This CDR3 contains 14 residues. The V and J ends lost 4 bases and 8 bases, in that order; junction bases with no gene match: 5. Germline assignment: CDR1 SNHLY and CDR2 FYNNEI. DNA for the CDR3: TGTGCCAGCAGTGTGGCTAGCGGGGGATATGAGCAGTTCTTC. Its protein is CASSVASGGYEQFF.

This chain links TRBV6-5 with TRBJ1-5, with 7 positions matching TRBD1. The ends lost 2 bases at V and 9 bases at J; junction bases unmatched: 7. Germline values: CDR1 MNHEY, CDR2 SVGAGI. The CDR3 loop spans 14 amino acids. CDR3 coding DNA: TGTGCCAGCAGTTACGGGACAGCGGGTGGGCCCCAGCATTTT. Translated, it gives CASSYGTAGGPQHF.

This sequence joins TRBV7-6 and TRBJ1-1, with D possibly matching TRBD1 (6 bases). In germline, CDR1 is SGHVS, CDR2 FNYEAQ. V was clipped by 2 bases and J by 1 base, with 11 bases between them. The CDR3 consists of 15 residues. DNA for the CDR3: TGTGCCAGCAGCTTATCGGGACACTCGAACACTGAAGCTTTCTTT. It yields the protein CASSLSGHSNTEAFF.

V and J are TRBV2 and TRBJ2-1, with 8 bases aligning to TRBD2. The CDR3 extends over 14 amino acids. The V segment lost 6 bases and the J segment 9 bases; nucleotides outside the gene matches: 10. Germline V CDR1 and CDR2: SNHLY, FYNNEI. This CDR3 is CASSVGGGLSEQFF. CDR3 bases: TGTGCCAGCAGCGTCGGGGGGGGCCTGAGTGAGCAGTTCTTC.

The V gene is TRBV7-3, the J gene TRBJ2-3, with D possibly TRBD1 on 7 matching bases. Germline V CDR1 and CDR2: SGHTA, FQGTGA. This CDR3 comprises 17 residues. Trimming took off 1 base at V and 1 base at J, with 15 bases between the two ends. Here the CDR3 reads CASSLNPSRGGTDTQYF. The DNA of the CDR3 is TGTGCCAGCAGCTTAAACCCAAGCAGGGGGGGCACAGATACGCAGTATTTT.

The CDR3 DNA is TGTGCCAGCAGTATCCTGGGGAACACTGAAGCTTTCTTT. Its translation is CASSILGNTEAFF. The chain carries TRBV2 and TRBJ1-1; D gene uncertain. The germline V gene has CDR1 SNHLY and CDR2 FYNNEI. CDR3 size: 13 residues. Trimming took off 5 bases at V and 1 base at J, with 8 bases between the two ends.

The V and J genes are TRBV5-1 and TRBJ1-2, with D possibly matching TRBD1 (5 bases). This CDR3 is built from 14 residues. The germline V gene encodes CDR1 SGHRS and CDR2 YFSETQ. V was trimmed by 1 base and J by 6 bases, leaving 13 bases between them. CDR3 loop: CASSLSGGEDGYTF. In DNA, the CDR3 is TGCGCCAGCAGCTTGTCGGGAGGGGAGGATGGCTACACCTTC.

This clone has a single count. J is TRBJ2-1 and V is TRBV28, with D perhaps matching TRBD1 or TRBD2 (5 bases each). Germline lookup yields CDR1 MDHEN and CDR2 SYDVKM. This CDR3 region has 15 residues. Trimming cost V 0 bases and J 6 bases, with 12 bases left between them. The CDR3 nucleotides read TGTGCCAGCAGTTTATGGGGACCGGCGGCCAATGAGCAGTTCTTC. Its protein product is CASSLWGPAANEQFF. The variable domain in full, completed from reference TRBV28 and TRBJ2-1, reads DVKVTQSSRYLVKRTGEKVFLECVQDMDHENMFWYRQDPGLGLRLIYFSYDVKMKEKGDIPEGYSVSREKKERFSLILESASTNQTSMYLCASSLWGPAANEQFFGPGTRLTVL.

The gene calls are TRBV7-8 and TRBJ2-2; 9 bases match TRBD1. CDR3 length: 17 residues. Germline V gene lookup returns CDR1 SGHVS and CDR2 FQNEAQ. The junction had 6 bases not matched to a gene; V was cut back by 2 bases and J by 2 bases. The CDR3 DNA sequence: TGTGCCAGCAGCTTATCCCCGGGACAGGGAAACACCGGGGAGCTGTTTTTT. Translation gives CASSLSPGQGNTGELFF.

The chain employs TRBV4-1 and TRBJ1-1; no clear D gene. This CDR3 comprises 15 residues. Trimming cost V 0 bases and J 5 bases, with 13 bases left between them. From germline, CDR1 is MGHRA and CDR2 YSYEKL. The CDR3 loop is CASSQEVAGRTEAFF. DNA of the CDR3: TGCGCCAGCAGCCAAGAAGTGGCGGGGAGGACTGAAGCTTTCTTT.

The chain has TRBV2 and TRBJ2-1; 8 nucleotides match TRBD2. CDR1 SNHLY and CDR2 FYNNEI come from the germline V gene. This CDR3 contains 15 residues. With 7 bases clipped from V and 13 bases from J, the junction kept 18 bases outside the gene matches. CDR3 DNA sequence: TGTGCCAGCAAGTTGACCGCCGGGACTAGTGGGGTACAGTTCTTC. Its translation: CASKLTAGTSGVQFF. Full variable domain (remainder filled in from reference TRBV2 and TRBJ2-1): EPEVTQTPSHQVTQMGQEVILRCVPISNHLYFYWYRQILGQKVEFLVSFYNNEISEKSEIFDDQFSVERPDGSNFTLKIRSTKLEDSAMYFCASKLTAGTSGVQFFGPGTRLTVL.

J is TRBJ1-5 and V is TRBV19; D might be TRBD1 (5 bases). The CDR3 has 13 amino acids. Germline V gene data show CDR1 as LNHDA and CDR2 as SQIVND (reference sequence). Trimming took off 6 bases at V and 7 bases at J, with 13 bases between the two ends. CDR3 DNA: TGTGCCAGTAGGAAGGGGTTGGGACAGCCCCAGCATTTT. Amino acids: CASRKGLGQPQHF.

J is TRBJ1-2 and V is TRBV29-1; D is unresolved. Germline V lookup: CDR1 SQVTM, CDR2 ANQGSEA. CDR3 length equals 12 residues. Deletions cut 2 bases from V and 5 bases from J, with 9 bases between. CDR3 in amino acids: CSVERIGYGYTF. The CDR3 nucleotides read TGCAGCGTTGAACGGATTGGGTATGGCTACACCTTC. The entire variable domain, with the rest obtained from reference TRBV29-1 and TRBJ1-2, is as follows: SAVISQKPSRDICQRGTSLTIQCQVDSQVTMMFWYRQQPGQSLTLIATANQGSEATYESGFVIDKFPISRPNLTFSTLTVSNMSPEDSSIYLCSVERIGYGYTFGSGTRLTVV.